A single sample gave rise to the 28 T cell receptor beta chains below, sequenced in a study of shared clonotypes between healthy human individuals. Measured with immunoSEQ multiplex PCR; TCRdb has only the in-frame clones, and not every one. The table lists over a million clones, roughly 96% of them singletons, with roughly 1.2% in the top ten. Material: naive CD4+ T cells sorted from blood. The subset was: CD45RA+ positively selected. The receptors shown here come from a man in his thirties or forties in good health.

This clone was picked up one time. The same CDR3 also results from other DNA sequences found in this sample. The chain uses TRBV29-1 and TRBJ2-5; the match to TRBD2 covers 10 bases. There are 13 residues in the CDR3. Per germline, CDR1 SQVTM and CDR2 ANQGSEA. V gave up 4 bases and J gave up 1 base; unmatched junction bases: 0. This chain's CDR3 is CSVGTSGQETQYF. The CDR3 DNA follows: TGCAGCGTTGGGACTAGCGGCCAAGAGACCCAGTACTTC.

As DNA, the CDR3 is TGTGCCAGCAGCGGGCCGGGACTAGCGGTGGATGAGCAGTTCTTC. Amino acid sequence: CASSGPGLAVDEQFF. J is TRBJ2-1 and V is TRBV5-4, with 11 bases identical to TRBD2. J was trimmed by 8 bases and V by 4 bases; bases with no gene match: 8. CDR1 SGHNT and CDR2 YYREEE come from the germline V gene (reference sequence). There are 15 residues in the CDR3.

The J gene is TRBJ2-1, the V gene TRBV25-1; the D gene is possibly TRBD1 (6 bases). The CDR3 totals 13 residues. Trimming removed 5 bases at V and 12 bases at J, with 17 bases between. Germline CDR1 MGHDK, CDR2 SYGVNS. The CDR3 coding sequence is TGTGCCAGCAGTAAACAGGGAGTAGTTTGGCAGTTCTTC. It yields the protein CASSKQGVVWQFF.

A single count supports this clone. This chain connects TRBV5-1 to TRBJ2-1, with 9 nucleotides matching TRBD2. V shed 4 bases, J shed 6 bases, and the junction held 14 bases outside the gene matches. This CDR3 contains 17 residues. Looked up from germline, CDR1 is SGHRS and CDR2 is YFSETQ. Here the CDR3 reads CASSRKSAGGIPNEQFF. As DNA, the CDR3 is TGCGCCAGCAGCCGTAAATCAGCGGGAGGTATACCCAATGAGCAGTTCTTC.

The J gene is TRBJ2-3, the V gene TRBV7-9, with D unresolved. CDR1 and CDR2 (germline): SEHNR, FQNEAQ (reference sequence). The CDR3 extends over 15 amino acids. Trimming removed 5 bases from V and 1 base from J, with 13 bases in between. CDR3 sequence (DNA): TGTGCCAGCAGCCAAGGCCCACGCGGCACAGATACGCAGTATTTT. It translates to CASSQGPRGTDTQYF.

The CDR3 spells CASMRDRGTDTQYF. CDR3 DNA: TGTGCCAGCATGAGGGACAGGGGCACAGATACGCAGTATTTT. The chain recombines TRBV27 with TRBJ2-3; 9 nucleotides align to TRBD1. Looked up from germline, CDR1 is MNHEY and CDR2 is SMNVEV (reference sequence). J lost 1 base, V lost 7 bases, and 3 bases had no gene match. The length of the CDR3 is 14 residues.

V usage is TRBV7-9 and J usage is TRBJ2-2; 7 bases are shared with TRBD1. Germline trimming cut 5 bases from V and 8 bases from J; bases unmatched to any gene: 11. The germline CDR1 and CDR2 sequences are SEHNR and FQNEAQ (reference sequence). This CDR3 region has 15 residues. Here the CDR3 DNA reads TGTGCCAGCAGCACGATTATGCCGGGACAGGGGGAGCTGTTTTTT. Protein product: CASSTIMPGQGELFF. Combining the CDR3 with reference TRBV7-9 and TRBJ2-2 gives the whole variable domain DTGVSQNPRHKITKRGQNVTFRCDPISEHNRLYWYRQTLGQGPEFLTYFQNEAQLEKSRLLSDRFSAERPKGSFSTLEIQRTEQGDSAMYLCASSTIMPGQGELFFGEGSRLTVL.

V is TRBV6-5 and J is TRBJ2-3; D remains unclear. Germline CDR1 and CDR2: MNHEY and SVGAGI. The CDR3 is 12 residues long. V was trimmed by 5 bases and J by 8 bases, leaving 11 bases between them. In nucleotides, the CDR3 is TGTGCCAGCAGTGAATTATCAGTTACGCAGTATTTT. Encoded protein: CASSELSVTQYF.

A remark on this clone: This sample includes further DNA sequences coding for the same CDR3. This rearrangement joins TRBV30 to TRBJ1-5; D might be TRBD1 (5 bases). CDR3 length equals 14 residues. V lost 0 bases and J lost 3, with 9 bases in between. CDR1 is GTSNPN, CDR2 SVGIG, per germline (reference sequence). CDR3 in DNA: TGTGCCTGGAGTGTTCTAGGGGTCAATCAGCCCCAGCATTTT. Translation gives CAWSVLGVNQPQHF.

In DNA form, the CDR3 reads TGTGCCTGGGGTCTGGGTGAGCTGTTTTTT. Translated, it gives CAWGLGELFF. The J gene is TRBJ2-2, the V gene TRBV30; D gene unclear. Deletions cut 5 bases from V and 11 bases from J, with 9 bases between. Germline CDR1 reads GTSNPN; CDR2 reads SVGIG (reference sequence). The CDR3 is made up of 10 amino acids.

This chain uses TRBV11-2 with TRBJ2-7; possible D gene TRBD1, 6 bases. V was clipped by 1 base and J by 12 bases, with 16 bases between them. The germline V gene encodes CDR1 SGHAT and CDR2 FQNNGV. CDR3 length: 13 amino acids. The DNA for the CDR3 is TGTGCCAGCAGCTTAGTGCCCGGGGACACCCCGTACTTC. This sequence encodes CASSLVPGDTPYF. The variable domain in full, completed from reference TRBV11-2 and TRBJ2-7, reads EAGVAQSPRYKIIEKRQSVAFWCNPISGHATLYWYQQILGQGPKLLIQFQNNGVVDDSQLPKDRFSAERLKGVDSTLKIQPAKLEDSAVYLCASSLVPGDTPYFGPGTRLTVT.

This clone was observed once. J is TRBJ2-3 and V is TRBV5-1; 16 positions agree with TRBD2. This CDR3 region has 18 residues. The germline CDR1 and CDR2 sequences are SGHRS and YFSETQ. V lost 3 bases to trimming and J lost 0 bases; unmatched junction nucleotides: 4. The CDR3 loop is CASSSGTSGRVSTDTQYF. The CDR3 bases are TGCGCCAGCAGCTCCGGGACTAGCGGGAGGGTAAGCACAGATACGCAGTATTTT.

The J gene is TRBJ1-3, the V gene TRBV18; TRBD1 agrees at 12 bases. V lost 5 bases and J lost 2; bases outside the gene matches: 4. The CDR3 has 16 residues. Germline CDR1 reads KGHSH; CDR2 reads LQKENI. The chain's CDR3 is CASSWGTGGTGNTIYF. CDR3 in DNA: TGTGCCAGCTCATGGGGGACAGGGGGCACTGGAAACACCATATATTTT.

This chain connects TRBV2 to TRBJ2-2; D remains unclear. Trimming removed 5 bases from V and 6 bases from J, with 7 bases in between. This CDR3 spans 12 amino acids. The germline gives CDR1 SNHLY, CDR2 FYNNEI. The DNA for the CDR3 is TGTGCCAGCAGTCCCAATCCCGGGGAGCTGTTTTTT. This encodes CASSPNPGELFF.

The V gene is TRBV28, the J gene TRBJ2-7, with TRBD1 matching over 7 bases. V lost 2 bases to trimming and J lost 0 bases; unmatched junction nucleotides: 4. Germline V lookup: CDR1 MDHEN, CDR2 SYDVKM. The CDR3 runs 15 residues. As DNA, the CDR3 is TGTGCCAGCAGTTTACGAAGGGACAGCTCCTACGAGCAGTACTTC. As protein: CASSLRRDSSYEQYF.

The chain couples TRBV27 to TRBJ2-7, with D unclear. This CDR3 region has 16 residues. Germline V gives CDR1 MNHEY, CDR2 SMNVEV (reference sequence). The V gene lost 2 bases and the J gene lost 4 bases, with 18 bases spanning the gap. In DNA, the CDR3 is TGTGCCAGCAGTTTAGGCACGGGTCCAAAATTATACGAGCAGTACTTC. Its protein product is CASSLGTGPKLYEQYF.

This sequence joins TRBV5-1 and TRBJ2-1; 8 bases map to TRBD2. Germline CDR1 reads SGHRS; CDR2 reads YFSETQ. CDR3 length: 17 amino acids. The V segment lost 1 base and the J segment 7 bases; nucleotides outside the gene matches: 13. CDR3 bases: TGCGCCAGCAGCTTGAAACCCGGACTAGCTGGATCTAATGAGCAGTTCTTC. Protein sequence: CASSLKPGLAGSNEQFF.

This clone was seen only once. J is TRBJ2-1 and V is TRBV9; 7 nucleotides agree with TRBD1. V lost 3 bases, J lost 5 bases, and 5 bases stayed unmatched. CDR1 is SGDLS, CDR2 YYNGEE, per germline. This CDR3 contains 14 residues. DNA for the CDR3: TGTGCCAGCAGCGCCACCGGGACAGACAATGAGCAGTTCTTC. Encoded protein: CASSATGTDNEQFF.

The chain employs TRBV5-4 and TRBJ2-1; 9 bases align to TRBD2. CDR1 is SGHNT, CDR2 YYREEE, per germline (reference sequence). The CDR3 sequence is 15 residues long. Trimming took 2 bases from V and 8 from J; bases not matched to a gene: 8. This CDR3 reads CASSLAGGSLYEQFF. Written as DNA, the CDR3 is TGTGCCAGCAGCTTAGCGGGAGGTAGTTTATATGAGCAGTTCTTC.

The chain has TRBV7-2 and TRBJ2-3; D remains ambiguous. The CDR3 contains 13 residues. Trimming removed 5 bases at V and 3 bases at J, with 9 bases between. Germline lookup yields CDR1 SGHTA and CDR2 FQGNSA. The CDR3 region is CASSPSRTDTQYF. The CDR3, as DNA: TGTGCCAGCAGCCCATCCCGGACAGATACGCAGTATTTT.

The CDR3 loop is CASSAGTSGRAVDTQYF. In DNA, the CDR3 is TGTGCCAGCAGCGCAGGGACTAGCGGGAGGGCCGTGGATACGCAGTATTTT. The V call is TRBV9, the J call TRBJ2-3; 16 bases are shared with TRBD2. CDR1 and CDR2 (germline): SGDLS, YYNGEE. After removal of 3 bases from V and 6 bases from J, the junction contained 7 bases not matched to a gene. This CDR3 has 17 residues.

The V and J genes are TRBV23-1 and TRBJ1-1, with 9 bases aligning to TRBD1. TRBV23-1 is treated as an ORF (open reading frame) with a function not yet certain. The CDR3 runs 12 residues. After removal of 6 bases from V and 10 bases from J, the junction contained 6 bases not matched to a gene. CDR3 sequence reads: CASRGTGKRAFF. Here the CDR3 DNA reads TGCGCCAGCAGGGGGACAGGGAAGAGAGCTTTCTTT.

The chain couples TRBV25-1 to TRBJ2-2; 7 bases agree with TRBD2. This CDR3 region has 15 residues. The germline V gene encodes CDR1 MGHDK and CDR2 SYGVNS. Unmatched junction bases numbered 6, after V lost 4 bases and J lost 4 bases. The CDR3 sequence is CASSVHTGGTGELFF. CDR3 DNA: TGTGCCAGCAGTGTTCATACGGGGGGCACCGGGGAGCTGTTTTTT.

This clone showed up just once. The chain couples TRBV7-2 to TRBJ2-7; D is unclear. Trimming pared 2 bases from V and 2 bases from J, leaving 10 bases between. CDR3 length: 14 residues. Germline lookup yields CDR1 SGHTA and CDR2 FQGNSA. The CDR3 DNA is TGTGCCAGCAGCTTAAATCAGGCTACCTACGAGCAGTACTTC. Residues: CASSLNQATYEQYF.

The CDR3 DNA reads TGTGCCAGCAGCCGGACAGGTTGGAATCAGCCCCAGCATTTT. Protein product: CASSRTGWNQPQHF. The rearrangement uses TRBV7-9 and TRBJ1-5, with TRBD1 identical over 7 bases. The CDR3 has 14 amino acids. J was trimmed by 4 bases and V by 5 bases; bases with no gene match: 5. From germline, CDR1 is SEHNR and CDR2 FQNEAQ (reference sequence).

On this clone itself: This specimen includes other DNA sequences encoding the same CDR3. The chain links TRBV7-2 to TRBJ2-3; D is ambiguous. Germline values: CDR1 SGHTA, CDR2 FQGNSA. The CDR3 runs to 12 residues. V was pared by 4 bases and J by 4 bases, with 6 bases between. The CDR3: CASSSTSDTQYF. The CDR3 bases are TGTGCCAGCAGCTCCACCTCAGATACGCAGTATTTT.

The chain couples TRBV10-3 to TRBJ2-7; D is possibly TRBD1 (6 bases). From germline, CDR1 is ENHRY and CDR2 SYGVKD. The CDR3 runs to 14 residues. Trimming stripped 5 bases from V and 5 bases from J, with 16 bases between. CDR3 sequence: CAISPSDRRHEQYF. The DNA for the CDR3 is TGTGCCATCAGTCCGAGCGACAGGAGACACGAGCAGTACTTC.

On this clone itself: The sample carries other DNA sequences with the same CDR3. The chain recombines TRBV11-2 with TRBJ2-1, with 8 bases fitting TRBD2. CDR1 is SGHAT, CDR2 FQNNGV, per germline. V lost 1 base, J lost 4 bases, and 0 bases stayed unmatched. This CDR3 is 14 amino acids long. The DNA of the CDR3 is TGTGCCAGCAGCTTAGCGGGAGGGTACAATGAGCAGTTCTTC. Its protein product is CASSLAGGYNEQFF.